This TCR beta chain was obtained from a study of cytomegalovirus exposure and HLA in healthy donors. Comment on this clone: Its specificity is unknown.

Data came from immunoSEQ multiplex PCR; TCRdb stores just in-frame clones and leaves some out. This table has about 88,000 clones, around 96% appearing once. This CDR3 has 16 amino acids. Looked up from germline, CDR1 is SGHRS and CDR2 is YFSETQ. The V gene end was trimmed by 4 bases and the J gene end by 0 bases; junction bases not matched to a gene: 8. It was the roughly 110-subject validation cohort, separate from the approximately 700-subject first cohort, to which the donors belonged. Broader study findings: In vitro assays verified that three CMV-associated chains recognized CMV antigens specifically. Cytomegalovirus status, reportedly, was diagnosed with high specificity and sensitivity by the classifier.

Sequenced material: PBMCs. This receptor was taken from a man aged 18 to 29 in good health and CMV-seronegative. The gene calls are TRBV5-1 and TRBJ1-1; TRBD1 matches at 8 bases. CDR3 nucleotide sequence: TGCGCCAGCAGCAGAGGACAGGGAGGGATGAACACTGAAGCTTTCTTT. It is translated as CASSRGQGGMNTEAFF.